The entry below gives a single TCR beta chain sequence along with its context. Antigen specificity is unknown. Assay used: immunoSEQ multiplex PCR; TCRdb lists only in-frame clones, some missing. The sample holds 120,000 or so clones, about 86% seen once. These data come from a study of T cell responses to AZD1222 COVID-19 vaccine. General study results and limits: Vaccine-associated CD4 TCRs spanned spike, dominant at 160-218 and 743-854. Clonal diversity may have been underestimated in mostly white British donors. After the peak T cell response, and only then, were repertoires sampled.

Trimming stripped 3 bases from V and 4 bases from J, with 12 bases between. The CDR3 is 14 residues long. The germline gives CDR1 MDHEN, CDR2 SYDVKM. The origin of this receptor is an adult who received the AZD1222 COVID-19 vaccine. This chain uses TRBV28 with TRBJ1-2, with D unclear. Here the sequenced sample was peripheral blood, taken 28 days after the second AZD1222 dose. The CDR3 spells CASSLAGARYGYTF. DNA for the CDR3: TGTGCCAGCAGTTTGGCGGGTGCGCGCTATGGCTACACCTTC.